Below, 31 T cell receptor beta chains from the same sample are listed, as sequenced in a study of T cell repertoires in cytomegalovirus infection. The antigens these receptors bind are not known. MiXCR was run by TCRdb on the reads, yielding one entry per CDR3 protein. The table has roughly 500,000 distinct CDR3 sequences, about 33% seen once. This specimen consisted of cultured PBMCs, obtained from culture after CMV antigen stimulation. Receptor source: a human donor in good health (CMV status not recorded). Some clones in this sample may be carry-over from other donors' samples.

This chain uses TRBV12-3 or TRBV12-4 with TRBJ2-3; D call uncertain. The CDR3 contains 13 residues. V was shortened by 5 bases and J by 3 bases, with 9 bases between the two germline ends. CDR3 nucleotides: TGTGCCAGCAGTCTCCAATGGACAGATACGCAGTATTTT. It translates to CASSLQWTDTQYF.

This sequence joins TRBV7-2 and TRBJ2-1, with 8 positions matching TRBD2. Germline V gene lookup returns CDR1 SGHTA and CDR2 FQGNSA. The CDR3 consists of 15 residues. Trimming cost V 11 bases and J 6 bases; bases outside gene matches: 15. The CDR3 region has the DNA TGTGCCGGGTCGACCGGGACTAGGGGGATCAATGAGCAGTTCTTC. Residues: CAGSTGTRGINEQFF.

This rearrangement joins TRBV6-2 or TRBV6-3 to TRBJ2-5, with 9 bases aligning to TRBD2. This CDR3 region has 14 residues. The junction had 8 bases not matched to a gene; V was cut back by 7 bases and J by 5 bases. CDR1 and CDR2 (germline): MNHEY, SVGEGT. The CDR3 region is CASKDSGSSETQYF. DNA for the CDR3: TGTGCCAGCAAAGATAGCGGGAGTAGTGAGACCCAGTACTTC.

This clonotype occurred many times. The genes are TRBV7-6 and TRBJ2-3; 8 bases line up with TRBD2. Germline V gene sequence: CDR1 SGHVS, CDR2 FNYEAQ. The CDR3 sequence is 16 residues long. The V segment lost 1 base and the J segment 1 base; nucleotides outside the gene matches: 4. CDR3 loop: CASSLGNSGGTDTQYF. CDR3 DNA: TGTGCCAGCAGCTTAGGAAATAGCGGGGGCACAGATACGCAGTATTTT.

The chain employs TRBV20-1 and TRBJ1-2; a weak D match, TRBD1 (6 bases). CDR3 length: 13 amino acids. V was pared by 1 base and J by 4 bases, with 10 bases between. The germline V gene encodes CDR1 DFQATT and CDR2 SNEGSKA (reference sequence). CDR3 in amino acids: CSARGGQSYGYTF. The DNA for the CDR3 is TGCAGTGCTAGAGGGGGGCAGTCCTATGGCTACACCTTC.

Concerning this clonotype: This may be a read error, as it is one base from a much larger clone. The CDR3 bases are TGTGCCAGCAGGCCGGACAGGGTCTCCTACGAGCGGTACGTC. Protein product: CASRPDRVSYERYV. The rearrangement uses TRBV7-2 and TRBJ2-7, with 8 bases that match TRBD1. This CDR3 is 14 amino acids long. CDR1 and CDR2 from the germline V gene are SGHTA and FQGNSA.

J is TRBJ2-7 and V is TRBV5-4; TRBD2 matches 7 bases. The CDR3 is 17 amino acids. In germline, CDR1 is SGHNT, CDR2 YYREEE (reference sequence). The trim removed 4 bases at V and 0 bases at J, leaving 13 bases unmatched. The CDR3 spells CASSRLIGGGSSYEQYV. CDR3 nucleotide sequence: TGTGCCAGCAGCCGATTGATTGGCGGGGGTTCCTCCTACGAGCAGTACGTC.

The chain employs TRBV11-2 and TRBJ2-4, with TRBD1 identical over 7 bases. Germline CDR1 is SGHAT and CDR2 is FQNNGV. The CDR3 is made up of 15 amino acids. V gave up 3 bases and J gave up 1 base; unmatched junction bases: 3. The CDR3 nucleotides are TGTGCCAGCAGCTTGATACAGGGGGCCAAAAACATTCAGTACTTC. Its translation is CASSLIQGAKNIQYF.

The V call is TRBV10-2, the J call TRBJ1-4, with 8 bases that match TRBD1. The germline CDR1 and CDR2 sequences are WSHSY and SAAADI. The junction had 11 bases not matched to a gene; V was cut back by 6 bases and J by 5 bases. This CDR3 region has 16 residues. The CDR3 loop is CASRKGTGRTNEKLFF. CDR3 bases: TGCGCCAGCAGGAAAGGGACAGGCCGAACAAATGAAAAACTGTTTTTT.

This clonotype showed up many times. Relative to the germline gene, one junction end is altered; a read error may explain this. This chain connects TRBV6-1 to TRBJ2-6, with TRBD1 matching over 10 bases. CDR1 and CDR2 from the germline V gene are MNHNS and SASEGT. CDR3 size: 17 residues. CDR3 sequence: CASTKTGGVSRANVLTF. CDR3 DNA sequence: TGTGCCAGCACCAAGACAGGGGGCGTCTCTCGGGCCAACGTCCTGACTTTC.

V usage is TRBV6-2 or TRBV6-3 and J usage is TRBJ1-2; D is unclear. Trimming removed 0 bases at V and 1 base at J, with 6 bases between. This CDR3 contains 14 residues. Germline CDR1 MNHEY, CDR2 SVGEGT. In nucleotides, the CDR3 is TGTGCCAGCAGTTACTCGTATCGTAACTATGGCTACACCTTC. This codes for CASSYSYRNYGYTF.

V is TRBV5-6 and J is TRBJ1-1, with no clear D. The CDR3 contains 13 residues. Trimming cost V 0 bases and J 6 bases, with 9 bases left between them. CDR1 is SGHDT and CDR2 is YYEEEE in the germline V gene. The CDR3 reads CASSLERASEAFF. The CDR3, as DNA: TGTGCCAGCAGCTTGGAGCGGGCCTCTGAAGCTTTCTTT.

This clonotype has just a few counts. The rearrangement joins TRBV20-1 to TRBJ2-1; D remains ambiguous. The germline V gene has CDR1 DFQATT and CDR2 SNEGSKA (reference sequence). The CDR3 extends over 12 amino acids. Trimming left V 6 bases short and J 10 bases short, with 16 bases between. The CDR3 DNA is TGCAGTGCAACTTCGGGTGGCTCGGAGCAGTTCTTC. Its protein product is CSATSGGSEQFF.

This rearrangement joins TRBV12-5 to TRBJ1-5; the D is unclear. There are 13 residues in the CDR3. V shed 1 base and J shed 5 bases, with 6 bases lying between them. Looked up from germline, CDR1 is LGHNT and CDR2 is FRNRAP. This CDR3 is CASGLEEYQPQHF. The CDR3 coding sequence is TGTGCTAGTGGTTTGGAAGAGTATCAGCCCCAGCATTTT.

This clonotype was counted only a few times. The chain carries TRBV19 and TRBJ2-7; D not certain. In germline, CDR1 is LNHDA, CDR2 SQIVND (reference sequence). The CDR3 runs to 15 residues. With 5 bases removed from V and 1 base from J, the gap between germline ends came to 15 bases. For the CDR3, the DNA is TGTGCCAGTAGTTTTCCGGGCTCCCAGTCCTACGAGCAGTACTTC. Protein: CASSFPGSQSYEQYF.

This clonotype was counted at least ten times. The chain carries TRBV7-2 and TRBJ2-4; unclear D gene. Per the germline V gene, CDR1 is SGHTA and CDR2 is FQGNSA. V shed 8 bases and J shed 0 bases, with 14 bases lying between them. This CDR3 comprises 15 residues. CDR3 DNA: TGTGCCAGCTCCCGGTTGGGGTTAGCCAAAAACATTCAGTACTTC. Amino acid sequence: CASSRLGLAKNIQYF.

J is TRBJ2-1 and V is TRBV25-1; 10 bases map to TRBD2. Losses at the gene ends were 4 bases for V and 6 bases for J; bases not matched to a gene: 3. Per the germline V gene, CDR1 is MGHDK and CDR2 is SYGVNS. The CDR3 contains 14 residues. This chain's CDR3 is CASSGLAGTNEQFF. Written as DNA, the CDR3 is TGTGCCAGCAGTGGACTAGCGGGCACCAATGAGCAGTTCTTC. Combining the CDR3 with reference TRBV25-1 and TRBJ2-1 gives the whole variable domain EADIYQTPRYLVIGTGKKITLECSQTMGHDKMYWYQQDPGMELHLIHYSYGVNSTEKGDLSSESTVSRIRTEHFPLTLESARPSHTSQYLCASSGLAGTNEQFFGPGTRLTVL.

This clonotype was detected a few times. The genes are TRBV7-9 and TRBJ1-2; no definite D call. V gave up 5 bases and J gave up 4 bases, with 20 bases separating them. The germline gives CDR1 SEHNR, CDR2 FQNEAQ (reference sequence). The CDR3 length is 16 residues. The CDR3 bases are TGTGCCAGCAGCACCACTGAAGGCTCGGGCCTCTATGGCTACACCTTC. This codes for CASSTTEGSGLYGYTF.

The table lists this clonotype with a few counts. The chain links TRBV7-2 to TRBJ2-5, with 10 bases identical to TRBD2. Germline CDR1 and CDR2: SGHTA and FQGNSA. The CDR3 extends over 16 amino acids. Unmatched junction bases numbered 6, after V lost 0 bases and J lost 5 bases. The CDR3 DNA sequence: TGTGCCAGCAGCTTAGCCGCTAGCGGGAGCTGGGAGACCCAGTACTTC. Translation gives CASSLAASGSWETQYF.

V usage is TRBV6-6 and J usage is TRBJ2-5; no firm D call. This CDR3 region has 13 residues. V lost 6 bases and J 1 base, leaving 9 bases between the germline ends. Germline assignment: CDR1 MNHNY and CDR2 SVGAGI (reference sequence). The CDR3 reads CASSPTLQETQYF. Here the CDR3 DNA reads TGTGCCAGCAGCCCCACTCTCCAAGAGACCCAGTACTTC.

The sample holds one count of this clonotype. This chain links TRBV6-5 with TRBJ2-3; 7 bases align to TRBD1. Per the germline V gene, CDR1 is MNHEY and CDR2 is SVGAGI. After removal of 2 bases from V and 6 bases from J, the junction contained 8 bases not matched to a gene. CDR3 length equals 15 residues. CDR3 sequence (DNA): TGTGCCAGCAGTTACCAGGGGGACGCGGCGGATACGCAGTATTTT. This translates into CASSYQGDAADTQYF.

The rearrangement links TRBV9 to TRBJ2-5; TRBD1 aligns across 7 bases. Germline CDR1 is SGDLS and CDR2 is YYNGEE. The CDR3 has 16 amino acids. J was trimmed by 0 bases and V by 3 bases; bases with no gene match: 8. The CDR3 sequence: CASSASGQTNQETQYF. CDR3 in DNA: TGTGCCAGCAGCGCTTCGGGACAGACCAACCAAGAGACCCAGTACTTC.

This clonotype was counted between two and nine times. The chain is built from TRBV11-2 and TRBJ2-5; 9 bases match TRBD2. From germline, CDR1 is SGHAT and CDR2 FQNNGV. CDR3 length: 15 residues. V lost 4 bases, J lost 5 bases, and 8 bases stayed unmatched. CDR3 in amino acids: CASSSLIAGEETQYF. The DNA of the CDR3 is TGTGCCAGCAGCTCACTTATAGCGGGAGAGGAGACCCAGTACTTC.

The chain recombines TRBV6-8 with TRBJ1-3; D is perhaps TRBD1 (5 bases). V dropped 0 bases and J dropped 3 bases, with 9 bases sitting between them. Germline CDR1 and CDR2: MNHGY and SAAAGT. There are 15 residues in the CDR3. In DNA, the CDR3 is TGTGCCAGCAGTTACTCGACCGGGGGTGGAAACACCATATATTTT. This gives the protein CASSYSTGGGNTIYF.

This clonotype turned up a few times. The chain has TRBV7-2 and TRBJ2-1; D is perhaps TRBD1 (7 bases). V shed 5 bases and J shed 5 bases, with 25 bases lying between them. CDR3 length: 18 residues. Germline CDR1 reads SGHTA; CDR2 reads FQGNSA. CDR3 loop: CASSHRGPGATSNNEQFF. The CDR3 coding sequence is TGTGCCAGCAGCCACAGGGGCCCAGGGGCGACTAGTAACAATGAGCAGTTCTTC.

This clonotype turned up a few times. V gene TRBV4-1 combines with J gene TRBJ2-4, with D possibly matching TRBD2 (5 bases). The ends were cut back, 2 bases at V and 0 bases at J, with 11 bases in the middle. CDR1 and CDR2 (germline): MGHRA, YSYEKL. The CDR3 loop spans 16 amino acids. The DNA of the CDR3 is TGCGCCAGCAGCCAAATCGGGAAACTAGCCAAAAACATTCAGTACTTC. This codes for CASSQIGKLAKNIQYF.

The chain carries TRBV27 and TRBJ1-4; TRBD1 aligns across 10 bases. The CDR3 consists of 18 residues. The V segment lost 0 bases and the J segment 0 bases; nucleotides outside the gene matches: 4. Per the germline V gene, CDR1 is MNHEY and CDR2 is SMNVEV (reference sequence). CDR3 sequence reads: CASSLSGTGVATNEKLFF. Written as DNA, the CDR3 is TGTGCCAGCAGTTTATCCGGGACAGGGGTGGCAACTAATGAAAAACTGTTTTTT.

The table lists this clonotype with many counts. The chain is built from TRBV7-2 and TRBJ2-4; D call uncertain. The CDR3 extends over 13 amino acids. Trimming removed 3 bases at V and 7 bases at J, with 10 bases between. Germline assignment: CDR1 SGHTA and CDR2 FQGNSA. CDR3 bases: TGTGCCAGCAGCTTGAAGGGTTCGAACATTCAGTACTTC. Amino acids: CASSLKGSNIQYF.

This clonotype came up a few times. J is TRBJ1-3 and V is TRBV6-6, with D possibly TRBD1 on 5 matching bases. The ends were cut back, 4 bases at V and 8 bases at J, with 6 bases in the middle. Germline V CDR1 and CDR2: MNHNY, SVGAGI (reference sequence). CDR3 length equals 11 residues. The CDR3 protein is CASSSGDTIYF. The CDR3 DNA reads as TGTGCCAGCAGTTCGGGGGACACCATATATTTT.

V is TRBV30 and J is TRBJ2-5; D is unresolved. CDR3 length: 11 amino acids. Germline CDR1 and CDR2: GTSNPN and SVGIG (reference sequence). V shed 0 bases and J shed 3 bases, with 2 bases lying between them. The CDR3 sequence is CAWSVKETQYF. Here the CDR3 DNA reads TGTGCCTGGAGTGTTAAAGAGACCCAGTACTTC. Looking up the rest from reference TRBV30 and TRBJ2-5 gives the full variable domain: SQTIHQWPATLVQPVGSPLSLECTVEGTSNPNLYWYRQAAGRGLQLLFYSVGIGQISSEVPQNLSASRPQDRQFILSSKKLLLSDSGFYLCAWSVKETQYFGPGTRLLVL.

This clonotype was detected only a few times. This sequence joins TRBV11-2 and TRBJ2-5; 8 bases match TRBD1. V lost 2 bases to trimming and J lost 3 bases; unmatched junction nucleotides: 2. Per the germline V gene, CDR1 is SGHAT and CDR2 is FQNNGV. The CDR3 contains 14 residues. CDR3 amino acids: CASSLNRGKETQYF. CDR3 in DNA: TGTGCCAGCAGCTTAAACAGGGGGAAAGAGACCCAGTACTTC.